Detailed here is one T cell receptor (beta chain). CDR1 and CDR2 from the germline V gene are SGDLS and YYNGEE. The CDR3 extends over 12 amino acids. Trimming pared 3 bases from V and 5 bases from J, leaving 8 bases between. Sequencing was performed with immunoSEQ multiplex PCR; in TCRdb, only in-frame clones are kept and a portion is missing. Found here are fewer than 100,000 clones, roughly 77% of them singletons; the top ten hold roughly 24%. This sample stems from a study of blood T cell repertoires in COVID-19. This receptor was taken from a human donor in a cohort sampled during active COVID-19. V is TRBV9 and J is TRBJ1-2; no clear D gene. Specimen: peripheral blood. The CDR3 region is CASSEVEYGYTF. CDR3 bases: TGTGCCAGCAGCGAAGTGGAGTATGGCTACACCTTC.